This T cell receptor beta chain was found in a study of beta chain features in type 1 diabetes. Whole-study results and caveats: All four CD4+ subsets of Type 1 diabetes patients contained TCRB CDR3s that were moderately but significantly shorter.

A sort by CD45RO/CCR7/CD25/CD127/CD95/CD27 yielded CD4+ naive, central memory, regulatory and stem cell-like memory cells. Expressed TCRB transcripts got sequenced, as all isolated RNA was reverse transcribed. Sequencing used immunoSEQ multiplex PCR; TCRdb keeps in-frame clones, though not all of them. This sample yields fewer than 250,000 clones, of which 9.6% are seen a single time; about 0.037% belongs to the top ten. V gave up 3 bases and J gave up 4 bases; unmatched junction bases: 2. The germline V gene has CDR1 LNHDA and CDR2 SQIVND (reference sequence). The CDR3 covers 15 residues. With regard to this clone: Its specificity is not known.

This receptor was identified in a woman aged 18-29 years in good health. The chain combines TRBV19 with TRBJ2-3; TRBD2 matches 12 bases. Input material: naive CD4+ T cells from blood. Written as DNA, the CDR3 is TGTGCCAGTAGTATCCTAGCGGGAGGGCCAGATACGCAGTATTTT. Translating gives CASSILAGGPDTQYF.